Presented here are 15 T cell receptor beta chains from one specimen sequenced in a study of T-cell memory formation after mild COVID-19. MiXCR, run by TCRdb on the 5' RACE reads, gives a single entry per CDR3 protein. The sample contains about 400,000 distinct CDR3 sequences, around 22% of which appear only once. The specimen was PBMCs or a T cell subset sorted from them (not recorded which). Receptor source: an adult woman who had mild COVID-19 (a few samples of this study predate the infection). Cell type and time point are not known.

The V gene is TRBV9, the J gene TRBJ2-1; D not certain. This CDR3 spans 14 amino acids. Trimming took off 4 bases at V and 5 bases at J, with 13 bases between the two ends. The germline CDR1 and CDR2 sequences are SGDLS and YYNGEE. CDR3 sequence (DNA): TGTGCCAGCAGCCCCTCGTATGGCCACAATGAGCAGTTCTTC. The encoded protein is CASSPSYGHNEQFF.

This clonotype was counted a few times. This chain joins TRBV7-2 and TRBJ2-7; D may be TRBD1 (5 bases). V was clipped by 3 bases and J by 2 bases, with 14 bases between them. Germline lookup yields CDR1 SGHTA and CDR2 FQGNSA. This CDR3 is built from 15 residues. The CDR3 region is CASSLESGRAYEQYF. CDR3 DNA: TGTGCCAGCAGCTTGGAATCAGGGCGAGCCTACGAGCAGTACTTC.

There are a few counts of this clonotype. The germline gene is not matched at one end of the junction; a read error may be the cause. The rearrangement links TRBV5-5 to TRBJ2-6; no firm D call. The V gene's germline CDR1 is SGHKS and CDR2 YYEKEE (reference sequence). The CDR3 length is 17 residues. The DNA for the CDR3 is TGTGCCAGCAGCTTGCCCTTCTCCATCTCTGAGGCCAACGTCCTGACTTTC. It yields the protein CASSLPFSISEANVLTF. Combining the CDR3 with reference TRBV5-5 and TRBJ2-6 gives the whole variable domain DAGVTQSPTHLIKTRGQQVTLRCSPISGHKSVSWYQQVLGQGPQFIFQYYEKEERGRGNFPDRFSARQFPNYSSELNVNALLLGDSALYLCASSLPFSISEANVLTFGAGSRLTVL.

The chain has TRBV29-1 and TRBJ1-2; maybe TRBD1 (5 bases). This CDR3 spans 13 amino acids. The V end lost 7 bases, the J end lost 4 bases, and 16 bases lay between the germline ends. Germline V gene sequence: CDR1 SQVTM, CDR2 ANQGSEA. The CDR3 bases are TGCAGCGCTCGGGACGGCGGCGGCTATGGCTACACCTTC. Protein sequence: CSARDGGGYGYTF.

The chain links TRBV2 to TRBJ1-5; D perhaps matches TRBD1 (6 bases). Per germline, CDR1 SNHLY and CDR2 FYNNEI. Trimming removed 7 bases from V and 0 bases from J, with 13 bases in between. The CDR3 has 15 residues. The CDR3 DNA reads TGTGCCAGCAAGCGACAGGAAAATAGCAATCAGCCCCAGCATTTT. This sequence encodes CASKRQENSNQPQHF. Filled out from reference TRBV2 and TRBJ1-5, the complete variable domain reads EPEVTQTPSHQVTQMGQEVILRCVPISNHLYFYWYRQILGQKVEFLVSFYNNEISEKSEIFDDQFSVERPDGSNFTLKIRSTKLEDSAMYFCASKRQENSNQPQHFGDGTRLSIL.

The gene calls are TRBV3-2 and TRBJ2-5; the table gives TRBD2 as D, unverified against the DNA. TRBV3-2 has pseudogene status. There are 12 residues in the CDR3. In DNA form, the CDR3 reads TGTGCCATCTCCCGGGACTGGGAGACCCAGTACTTC. It translates to CAISRDWETQYF.

J is TRBJ2-3 and V is TRBV7-3, with a tentative D call TRBD2 (5 bases). Trimming pared 3 bases from V and 1 base from J, leaving 14 bases between. Germline V lookup: CDR1 SGHTA, CDR2 FQGTGA. The CDR3 spans 16 residues. DNA of the CDR3: TGTGCCAGCAGCTTGCGGGTCCCCTCCCGCACAGATACGCAGTATTTT. Amino acid sequence: CASSLRVPSRTDTQYF.

V usage is TRBV6-6 and J usage is TRBJ1-1; D is undetermined. The CDR3 runs 13 residues. CDR1 and CDR2 (germline): MNHNY, SVGAGI (reference sequence). V was clipped by 11 bases and J by 1 base, with 14 bases between them. The CDR3 sequence is CALQEGQNTEAFF. DNA of the CDR3: TGTGCCCTTCAAGAGGGCCAGAACACTGAAGCTTTCTTT.

The table lists this clonotype with a few counts. Germline and junction disagree at one end, which may indicate a read error. The V and J genes are TRBV5-1 and TRBJ1-2; D ambiguous. This CDR3 is built from 13 residues. The germline gives CDR1 SGHRS, CDR2 YFSETQ. CDR3 region: CASSFELTGQGSF. CDR3 nucleotides: TGCGCCAGCAGCTTTGAATTGACGGGCCAAGGCTCCTTC.

CDR3 DNA: TGTGCCATCAGTGAGGGGAGTTCCTATAATTCACCCCTCCACTTT. Translated: CAISEGSSYNSPLHF. The gene calls are TRBV10-3 and TRBJ1-6; D ambiguous. Germline V gives CDR1 ENHRY, CDR2 SYGVKD. V lost 2 bases and J 1 base, leaving 6 bases between the germline ends. The length of the CDR3 is 15 residues.

This rearrangement joins TRBV20-1 to TRBJ2-1; D is ambiguous. Germline CDR1 reads DFQATT; CDR2 reads SNEGSKA (reference sequence). CDR3 length: 14 amino acids. The V end lost 0 bases, the J end lost 2 bases, and 8 bases lay between the germline ends. The CDR3 reads CSARDIATYNEQFF. The CDR3 DNA reads as TGCAGTGCTAGAGATATAGCTACCTACAATGAGCAGTTCTTC.

This chain joins TRBV25-1 and TRBJ1-2; D is possibly TRBD1 (5 bases). From germline, CDR1 is MGHDK and CDR2 SYGVNS. The CDR3 extends over 21 amino acids. The V gene lost 4 bases and the J gene lost 3 bases, with 33 bases spanning the gap. The CDR3 DNA reads as TGTGCCAGCAGTGGCTCCCAATTTGGGGGGGTTCCGACTTTTCCGGACTATGGCTACACCTTC. Translating it yields CASSGSQFGGVPTFPDYGYTF.

This clonotype turned up a few times. This chain joins TRBV5-5 and TRBJ1-6, with D unclear. CDR3 length equals 15 residues. In germline, CDR1 is SGHKS, CDR2 YYEKEE (reference sequence). The V end lost 4 bases, the J end lost 10 bases, and 18 bases lay between the germline ends. The CDR3 nucleotides read TGTGCCAGCAGCCCACCGGGGTCCGCCCCATCACCCCTCCACTTT. This encodes CASSPPGSAPSPLHF.

This clonotype was recorded a few times. J is TRBJ1-3 and V is TRBV7-2; 7 nucleotides align to TRBD1. CDR3 length: 16 amino acids. The V and J ends lost 1 base and 0 bases, in that order; junction bases with no gene match: 3. Germline V CDR1 and CDR2: SGHTA, FQGNSA. CDR3 amino acids: CASSLGGTVSGNTIYF. CDR3 nucleotide sequence: TGTGCCAGCAGCTTAGGCGGGACAGTCTCTGGAAACACCATATATTTT.

This sequence joins TRBV2 and TRBJ2-7; D is undetermined. This CDR3 comprises 15 residues. The germline V gene encodes CDR1 SNHLY and CDR2 FYNNEI. V was cut by 4 bases and J by 2 bases, with 15 bases left in between. CDR3 in DNA: TGTGCCAGCAGTGTTCGGCAGACGGCGCCCTACGAGCAGTACTTC. It specifies CASSVRQTAPYEQYF.